The present T cell receptor beta chain was sequenced within a study of T cells in Graves' hyperthyroidism and ophthalmopathy. The wider study: Peripheral blood was collected at initial diagnosis, before any treatment.

This clonotype was observed a few times. Its target is not known. A read error may produce the germline difference seen at one junction end. It was RNA transcripts that yielded the amplified TCR beta CDR3 regions. TCR CDR3 regions were first amplified by RT-PCR with HTBI primers. TCRdb fed the multiplex PCR reads into MiXCR, producing one record per CDR3 protein. The sample has 650,000 to 700,000 distinct CDR3 sequences; roughly 17% are singletons. The patients, who ranged from 18 to 65 in age, presented with newly diagnosed hyperthyroidism lasting under 2 months. The study's findings and limits: Most expanded thyroid clonotypes above 0.001 also appeared in blood.

This CDR3 comprises 13 residues. Germline values: CDR1 MDHEN, CDR2 SYDVKM. The chain joins TRBV28 to TRBJ1-1; TRBD1 matches at 9 bases. Sample: blood. This receptor was identified in a man aged 45 to 65 with Graves' hyperthyroidism. CDR3 loop: CASSLTTGGEASF. CDR3 in DNA: TGTGCCAGCAGTTTAACGACAGGGGGAGAAGCTTCCTTT. The full variable domain, with the rest looked up from reference TRBV28 and TRBJ1-1, is DVKVTQSSRYLVKRTGEKVFLECVQDMDHENMFWYRQDPGLGLRLIYFSYDVKMKEKGDIPEGYSVSREKKERFSLILESASTNQTSMYLCASSLTTGGEASFGQGTRLTVV.